This T cell receptor beta chain came from a study of CD8 T cells in Susac syndrome. Negative isolation yielded CD8+ and CD4+ T cells; FACS enriched TEMRA cells. Random hexamers were used to reverse transcribe about 0.5 to 1 ug of RNA. immunoSEQ multiplex PCR amplified TCR beta CDR3 across 54 Vbeta, 13 Jbeta. In TCRdb, the immunoSEQ multiplex PCR reads were re-called with MiXCR into one record per CDR3 protein. The sample shows some 110,000 distinct CDR3 sequences, 96% of them seen only once. The germline V gene encodes CDR1 DFQATT and CDR2 SNEGSKA (reference sequence). This CDR3 is 12 amino acids long. V lost 0 bases, J lost 9 bases, and 9 bases lay in between.

Sequencing was performed on CD4+ T cells from PBMCs. The clonotype originates from a human donor with Susac syndrome. The chain employs TRBV20-1 and TRBJ2-1; D call uncertain. The CDR3 bases are TGCAGTGCTAGAGATCTGAGTAGTGAGCAGTTCTTC. Amino acid sequence: CSARDLSSEQFF.